The entry that follows covers one T cell receptor (beta chain) sequence. The data stem from a study of blood T cell repertoires in COVID-19. Study information: Whether acute or convalescent, the COVID-19 samples came from the United States, Italy and Spain.

V was clipped by 4 bases and J by 2 bases, with 9 bases between them. The V gene's germline CDR1 is MGHDK and CDR2 SYGVNS. This CDR3 is 14 amino acids long. As processed by the authors: Reference gene primer amplification gave estimated nucleated cell counts. The data were produced by immunoSEQ multiplex PCR, yet TCRdb's version contains in-frame clones alone and is incomplete. That table furnishes V, J and clone size, whereas the DNA furnished D and trimming. The repertoire holds almost 500,000 clones, around nine tenths seen once, with around 7.9% in the top ten. Sequencing was done on a sample of PBMCs or T cells enriched from blood (not recorded which). This sequence originates from a woman aged 60 to 75 who had recovered from COVID-19. V gene TRBV25-1 combines with J gene TRBJ2-4, with D possibly matching TRBD2 (5 bases). The CDR3 here is CASSAPSSKNIQYF. The CDR3 bases are TGTGCCAGCAGTGCTCCTAGCTCCAAAAACATTCAGTACTTC.